A selection of T cell receptor beta chains follows, all from one sample in a study of blood T cell repertoires in COVID-19. Assay used: immunoSEQ multiplex PCR; TCRdb lists only in-frame clones, some missing. The sample has about 250,000 clones, 87% seen once. The specimen sequenced was peripheral blood. All receptors come from a man aged 18 to 29 with active or convalescent COVID-19. CDR3s include the opening cysteine and the closing phenylalanine or tryptophan. The D gene is left open where the match is weak. Some rows have no size entry. The others give once, few or many, or a class for an expanded clone.

>TRBV11-2|TRBJ1-2|TRBD1|once
TGTGCCAGCAGCTTAGCCCACGGGACAGGTGATGGCTACACCTTC
CASSLAHGTGDGYTF
>TRBV28|TRBJ2-7|TRBD1|NA
TGTGCCAGCACCACCCCGCCGGGGACACCAAGACAGGGGATTCCCTACGAGCAGTACTTC
CASTTPPGTPRQGIPYEQYF
>TRBV6-5|TRBJ1-5|TRBD1|NA
TGTGCCAGCAGACCGGGACAGTCCAATCAGCCCCAGCATTTT
CASRPGQSNQPQHF
>TRBV18|TRBJ2-7|TRBD2|NA
TGTGCCAGCTCAGCCGGGACTAGCGGGATCCGCTACGAGCAGTACTTC
CASSAGTSGIRYEQYF
>TRBV5-4|TRBJ1-1|NA|NA
TGTGCCAGCAGCGAACCCCAGGGAATGAACACTGAAGCTTTCTTT
CASSEPQGMNTEAFF
>TRBV6-6|TRBJ2-3|NA|NA
TGTGCCAGCAGTCAATTCCGGACAGCTACTAGCACAGATACGCAGTATTTT
CASSQFRTATSTDTQYF
>TRBV30|TRBJ2-3|TRBD1|NA
TGTGCCTGGAAGGGACAGGTCACAGATACGCAGTATTTT
CAWKGQVTDTQYF
>TRBV5-4|TRBJ2-1|NA|NA
TGTGCCAGCAGCCGTCCCCCCGAGCCTGAGCAGTTCTTC
CASSRPPEPEQFF
>TRBV2|TRBJ1-1|TRBD1|NA
TGTGCCAGCAGTGAGAGGGGGCTAATGAACACTGAAGCTTTCTTT
CASSERGLMNTEAFF
>TRBV7-9|TRBJ2-1|NA|NA
TGTGCCAGCGCTAAGTCGTCCTACAATGAGCAGTTCTTC
CASAKSSYNEQFF
>TRBV24-1|TRBJ2-4|TRBD1|NA
TGTGCCACCAGTGATGCCGACAGGGAATTTCGTCACATTCAGTACTTC
CATSDADREFRHIQYF
>TRBV5-1|TRBJ1-2|NA|NA
TGCGCCAGCAGCTTGGACACGGGAGAATATGGCTACACCTTC
CASSLDTGEYGYTF
>TRBV6-5|TRBJ2-3|NA|once
TGTGCCAGCAGCGAGTCAGGGAATCCGGCAGATACGCAGTATTTT
CASSESGNPADTQYF
>TRBV12-3/TRBV12-4|TRBJ2-3|NA|NA
TGTGCCAGCAGGTCCCACACAGATACGCAGTATTTT
CASRSHTDTQYF
>TRBV27|TRBJ2-3|TRBD1|few
TGTGCCAGCAGACGGGACAGTCGCACAGATACGCAGTATTTT
CASRRDSRTDTQYF
>TRBV6-4|TRBJ2-3|TRBD2|NA
TGTGCCAGCAGTAGGACTAGCGGGTACACAGATACGCAGTATTTT
CASSRTSGYTDTQYF
>TRBV27|TRBJ2-4|NA|NA
TGTGCCAGCAGTTTAAGGGGAGCCAAAAACATTCAGTACTTC
CASSLRGAKNIQYF
>TRBV9|TRBJ1-5|NA|NA
TGTGCCAGCAGCGTAGATGTGGGGGGGCAGGGCGAGCAGCCCCAGCATTTT
CASSVDVGGQGEQPQHF
>TRBV30|TRBJ1-1|TRBD1|NA
TGTGCCTGGAGTGCGACAGGGCTAACTGAAGCTTTCTTT
CAWSATGLTEAFF
>TRBV7-9|TRBJ1-6|TRBD1|NA
TGTGCCAGCAGACTGGGGACAGGGAGTTCACCCCTCCACTTT
CASRLGTGSSPLHF
>TRBV27|TRBJ2-7|NA|NA
TGTGCCAGCAGTTTGACGGCTAGTCCGCCTTACGAGCAGTACTTC
CASSLTASPPYEQYF
>TRBV24-1|TRBJ1-5|NA|NA
TGTGCCACCAGCCCGGCAGGGAAGGGAAACAATCAGCCCCAGCATTTT
CATSPAGKGNNQPQHF
>TRBV2|TRBJ2-7|NA|few
TGTGCCAGCAGTGGACAACCACAGGGAGCCGAGCAGTACTTC
CASSGQPQGAEQYF
>TRBV5-1|TRBJ1-2|TRBD1|NA
TGCGCCAGCAGCTTACCGGGACAGATGAATGGCTACACCTTC
CASSLPGQMNGYTF
>TRBV25-1|TRBJ1-6|NA|NA
TGTGCCAGCAGTGAAGGGGGGGCAAAGAATTCACCCCTCCACTTT
CASSEGGAKNSPLHF
>TRBV7-9|TRBJ2-5|NA|NA
TGTGCCAGCAGCTCCCCCCCCAACGACAGACAAGAGACCCAGTACTTC
CASSSPPNDRQETQYF
>TRBV25-1|TRBJ1-6|NA|NA
TGTGCCAGCAGTTCGGGGGAGGTGACAAATTCACCCCTCCACTTT
CASSSGEVTNSPLHF
>TRBV5-6|TRBJ1-1|TRBD1|NA
TGTGCCAGCAGCCCGGACAGGGTACGGGCTGAAGCTTTCTTT
CASSPDRVRAEAFF
>TRBV6-2/TRBV6-3|TRBJ2-7|NA|NA
TGTGCCAGCAGTTACTTTCGCACCTCGGCGGGGGAGCAGTACTTC
CASSYFRTSAGEQYF
>TRBV7-8|TRBJ2-3|TRBD2|NA
TGTGCCAGCAGCCAGCGGGGGCTCTCAAGTCTTCCCGCTACGCAGTATTTT
CASSQRGLSSLPATQYF
>TRBV19|TRBJ1-5|NA|NA
TGTGCCAGTAGCACCTTCACAGGAGAAAATCAGCCCCAGCATTTT
CASSTFTGENQPQHF
>TRBV28|TRBJ2-7|TRBD2|NA
TGTGCCAGCCGAAGGCGCGGCGGGAGGGAGCAGTACTTC
CASRRRGGREQYF
>TRBV3-1/TRBV3-2|TRBJ2-7|NA|NA
TGTGCCAGCAGCCAAGATCCAGGGTGGTCGTACTTC
CASSQDPGWSYF
>TRBV28|TRBJ2-7|TRBD1|NA
TGTGCCAGCAGGCGACAGGGGGCGCCAAACGAGCAGTACTTC
CASRRQGAPNEQYF
>TRBV2|TRBJ1-3|TRBD1|NA
TGTGCCAGCAGTGATCAACCAGGGGGCTCTGGAAACACCATATATTTT
CASSDQPGGSGNTIYF
>TRBV5-6|TRBJ1-5|TRBD1|NA
TGTGCCAGCAGCTTGGCAGGGGGAATCAGCCCCCAGCATTTT
CASSLAGGISPQHF
>TRBV7-7|TRBJ2-2|TRBD2|NA
TGTGCTAGCAGCTCTCGGACTAGCGGATTCGCGAACACCGGGGAGCTGTTTTTT
CASSSRTSGFANTGELFF
>TRBV7-2|TRBJ2-7|NA|NA
TGTGCCAGCAGCTTACAAGGACAGATCTACGAGCAGTACTTC
CASSLQGQIYEQYF
>TRBV5-4|TRBJ1-1|NA|NA
TGTGCCAGCAGCTTGAAGGGAGGAATGAACACTGAAGCTTTCTTT
CASSLKGGMNTEAFF
>TRBV27|TRBJ2-7|NA|NA
TGTGCCAGCAGTCCTATACCTGCGGATTTCTCCTACGAGCAGTACTTC
CASSPIPADFSYEQYF
>TRBV4-3|TRBJ2-6|NA|NA
TGCGCCAGCAGCCAAGTCCCAGGGAAAAACTCTGGGGCCAACGTCCTGACTTTC
CASSQVPGKNSGANVLTF
>TRBV9|TRBJ2-5|TRBD2|NA
TGTGCCAGCGGACGGAGCGGGGGAGAAGAGACCCAGTACTTC
CASGRSGGEETQYF
>TRBV5-1|TRBJ1-3|NA|NA
TGCGCCAGCAGCTTGGGTGACAAGAGCTCTGGAAACACCATATATTTT
CASSLGDKSSGNTIYF
>TRBV7-3|TRBJ1-1|NA|NA
TGTGCCAGCAGCTCATCCGGGGAAAGCACTGAAGCTTTCTTT
CASSSSGESTEAFF
>TRBV11-2|TRBJ2-1|NA|NA
TGTGCCAGCAGCTTAGCGGGTGAGCAGTTCTTC
CASSLAGEQFF
>TRBV6-2/TRBV6-3|TRBJ2-1|TRBD1|NA
TGTGCCAGCAGTTACCCCCAGGGGGCTAAGTTCTTC
CASSYPQGAKFF
>TRBV27|TRBJ2-1|TRBD2|NA
TGTGCCAGCAGTGGGGCGGGAGTAGTAAGGGAGCAGTTCTTC
CASSGAGVVREQFF
>TRBV19|TRBJ1-2|NA|NA
TGTGCCAGTAGTCCCGCGGGGGCAGGGGAATACGGCTACACCTTC
CASSPAGAGEYGYTF
>TRBV19|TRBJ2-7|NA|NA
TGTGCCAGTAGTAGGCGGCAGGGCGGCTCCTACGAGCAGTACTTC
CASSRRQGGSYEQYF
>TRBV5-1|TRBJ1-5|NA|NA
TGCGCCAGCAGCACGGGCACAGGGAGCAATCAGCCCCAGCATTTT
CASSTGTGSNQPQHF
>TRBV21-1|TRBJ1-2|NA|NA
TGTGCCATCCAGCGGGGGGGTTATAACTATGGCTACACCTTC
CAIQRGGYNYGYTF
>TRBV5-1|TRBJ1-2|NA|NA
TGCGCCAGCAGCTCGGGAATGGACGGAAAACATCTTCTGGACTATGGCTACACCTTC
CASSSGMDGKHLLDYGYTF
>TRBV28|TRBJ2-2|NA|NA
TGTGCCAGCAGTGCGGGCACCGGGGAGCTGTTTTTT
CASSAGTGELFF
>TRBV29-1|TRBJ2-1|TRBD2|NA
TGCAGCGTTGTCTGGCCTAGCGGGAGCACCAATGAGCAGTTCTTC
CSVVWPSGSTNEQFF
>TRBV19|TRBJ2-7|NA|NA
TGTGCCACCTCCCTAGCTGTTACCTACGAGCAGTACTTC
CATSLAVTYEQYF
>TRBV5-5|TRBJ2-7|NA|NA
TGTGCCAGCAGCCTGGACGCCAGCTCCTACGAGCAGTACTTC
CASSLDASSYEQYF
>TRBV7-9|TRBJ2-5|TRBD2|NA
TGTGCCAGCAGCTTGAGGACTAGCGGGAGCCGGGAGACCCAGTACTTC
CASSLRTSGSRETQYF
>TRBV28|TRBJ2-7|TRBD2|NA
TGTGCCAGCAGTTCCGCAGTAGCGGGGGCCTACGAGCAGTACTTC
CASSSAVAGAYEQYF
>TRBV12-1|TRBJ2-7|NA|NA
TGTGCCAGCAGCTTCCCGGACAGGGAATACGAGCAGTACTTC
CASSFPDREYEQYF